This T cell receptor beta chain was documented in a study of T cells in women clearing cervical HPV infection. Whole-study findings and limits: Richness differences could reflect unmeasured T-cell content per sample.

A remark on this clone: What it recognizes is unknown. The read halts 3 residues ahead of the CDR3 end, with the missing end drawn from the germline J gene.

Generated by immunoSEQ multiplex PCR, the TCRdb table keeps only in-frame clones and is missing some. The sample totals 30,000 to 35,000 clones; its top ten clones hold more than 4%. Per germline, CDR1 SGHNT and CDR2 YYREEE (reference sequence). There are 15 residues in the CDR3. V was pared by 3 bases and J by 4 bases, with 4 bases of the junction left unmatched. The genes are TRBV5-4 and TRBJ2-6, with TRBD1 matching over 7 bases. The receptor comes from a woman between 18 and 70 years old with a cervical HPV16 infection that either progressed to CIN3+ or cleared (not recorded which). Sequences were obtained from blood buffy coat. The CDR3 DNA, read in part, is TGTGCCAGCAGCTCCAGGGGGACCGGGGCCAACGTC. Its translation is CASSSRGTGANV. The whole CDR3 sequence reads CASSSRGTGANVLTF.